A single sample gave rise to the 18 T cell receptor beta chains below, sequenced in a study of type 1 and type 2 diabetes patients. Amplification started from genomic DNA. Amplification of the beta chain CDR3 used 30 forward and 13 reverse multiplex primers. Each CDR3 protein is one row after TCRdb ran MiXCR on the multiplex PCR reads. The sample includes about 250,000 distinct CDR3 sequences, approximately 45% of them seen just once. Sequencing used peripheral blood mononuclear cells (PBMCs). The receptors were sampled from a man aged 18 to 29 with type 2 diabetes.

V and J are TRBV28 and TRBJ2-5; a weak D match, TRBD1 (6 bases). There are 17 residues in the CDR3. In germline, CDR1 is MDHEN, CDR2 SYDVKM. V lost 1 base, J lost 4 bases, and 19 bases lay in between. Written as DNA, the CDR3 is TGTGCCAGCAGTTTATCTCCACACAGGGTTATTGGAGAGACCCAGTACTTC. Its translation: CASSLSPHRVIGETQYF.

This chain uses TRBV7-3 with TRBJ1-2; TRBD1 aligns across 9 bases. The germline CDR1 and CDR2 sequences are SGHTA and FQGTGA. The CDR3 is made up of 13 amino acids. After removal of 6 bases from V and 8 bases from J, the junction contained 7 bases not matched to a gene. CDR3 residues: CASSLGTGSGYTF. As DNA, the CDR3 is TGTGCCAGCAGTTTAGGGACAGGGAGCGGCTACACCTTC. The whole variable domain, filled in from reference TRBV7-3 and TRBJ1-2, reads GAGVSQTPSNKVTEKGKYVELRCDPISGHTALYWYRQSLGQGPEFLIYFQGTGAADDSGLPNDRFFAVRPEGSVSTLKIQRTERGDSAVYLCASSLGTGSGYTFGSGTRLTVV.

This clonotype was detected once. This chain connects TRBV4-2 to TRBJ2-2, with 9 bases identical to TRBD2. The ends lost 4 bases at V and 6 bases at J; junction bases unmatched: 3. Germline CDR1 is LGHNA and CDR2 is YNFKEQ. The CDR3 totals 14 residues. The CDR3 DNA follows: TGTGCCAGCAGCCTGGGACTAGCTCCCGGGGAGCTGTTTTTT. Residues: CASSLGLAPGELFF.

This clonotype has more than one count but fewer than ten. This rearrangement joins TRBV29-1 to TRBJ2-5, with D perhaps matching TRBD2 (5 bases). Germline V gives CDR1 SQVTM, CDR2 ANQGSEA. This CDR3 has 17 residues. Trimming shortened V by 0 bases and J by 4 bases, and 21 bases separated the two germline ends. This chain's CDR3 is CSVEDRRQRIGRETQYF. The CDR3 bases are TGCAGCGTTGAAGATCGCAGGCAGAGGATAGGGAGAGAGACCCAGTACTTC. The variable domain in full, completed from reference TRBV29-1 and TRBJ2-5, reads SAVISQKPSRDICQRGTSLTIQCQVDSQVTMMFWYRQQPGQSLTLIATANQGSEATYESGFVIDKFPISRPNLTFSTLTVSNMSPEDSSIYLCSVEDRRQRIGRETQYFGPGTRLLVL.

The chain links TRBV20-1 to TRBJ1-2; 7 bases line up with TRBD1. The ends lost 4 bases at V and 2 bases at J; junction bases unmatched: 7. This CDR3 comprises 14 residues. CDR1 and CDR2 from the germline V gene are DFQATT and SNEGSKA (reference sequence). In DNA, the CDR3 is TGCAGTGCTACGCCTCGCAGGGGGAACTATGGCTACACCTTC. Amino acid sequence: CSATPRRGNYGYTF.

The chain uses TRBV7-7 and TRBJ2-1; D uncertain. This CDR3 comprises 17 residues. In germline, CDR1 is SSHAT, CDR2 FNYEAQ (reference sequence). The V gene lost 2 bases and the J gene lost 2 bases, with 16 bases spanning the gap. CDR3 DNA sequence: TGTGCCAGCAGCTTAACTGGTCCCAGTCAGGCCTACAATGAGCAGTTCTTC. Translation: CASSLTGPSQAYNEQFF.

This clonotype appeared a few times. The V call is TRBV7-4, the J call TRBJ1-2; TRBD1 is a possible D gene (6 bases). Germline V CDR1 and CDR2: SGHVT, SQSDAQ. This CDR3 contains 13 residues. The V and J ends lost 2 bases and 5 bases respectively, with 9 bases between them. The CDR3 loop is CASSLPTGYGYTF. The CDR3 DNA reads as TGTGCCAGCAGCTTACCTACAGGGTATGGCTACACCTTC.

There are many counts of this clonotype. The V call is TRBV6-1, the J call TRBJ1-2; tentatively, D is TRBD1 (6 bases). With 2 bases removed from V and 8 bases from J, the gap between germline ends came to 15 bases. The CDR3 sequence is 14 residues long. Germline assignment: CDR1 MNHNS and CDR2 SASEGT. The CDR3 nucleotides read TGTGCCAGCAGTGAAATCTGGGGGGCGCCCGGCTACACCTTC. Translation gives CASSEIWGAPGYTF.

This chain uses TRBV9 with TRBJ2-2; D remains unclear. Germline-derived CDR1 and CDR2 are SGDLS and YYNGEE. This CDR3 spans 14 amino acids. Trimming shortened V by 3 bases and J by 9 bases, and 15 bases separated the two germline ends. The CDR3 DNA reads TGTGCCAGCAGCGAAGATGGGGTCGACTGGGAGCTGTTTTTT. As protein: CASSEDGVDWELFF.

The table lists this clonotype with many counts. The rearrangement uses TRBV7-3 and TRBJ2-5; 7 bases are shared with TRBD1. The CDR3 totals 14 residues. Trimming cost V 4 bases and J 0 bases; bases outside gene matches: 2. Germline CDR1 reads SGHTA; CDR2 reads FQGTGA. CDR3 DNA sequence: TGTGCCAGCAGCTCAACAGGGGACCAAGAGACCCAGTACTTC. It is translated as CASSSTGDQETQYF.

The CDR3 sequence is CASSLGPLGRAYGYTF. The DNA of the CDR3 is TGTGCCAGCAGCTTAGGCCCTCTGGGGAGGGCGTATGGCTACACCTTC. The rearrangement links TRBV11-2 to TRBJ1-2; D uncertain. With 1 base removed from V and 5 bases from J, the gap between germline ends came to 17 bases. The germline gives CDR1 SGHAT, CDR2 FQNNGV. CDR3 size: 16 residues.

This clonotype was observed once. The chain combines TRBV2 with TRBJ2-3; D is perhaps TRBD2 (6 bases). Trimming pared 6 bases from V and 1 base from J, leaving 11 bases between. The CDR3 extends over 14 amino acids. Germline CDR1 is SNHLY and CDR2 is FYNNEI. The CDR3 nucleotides read TGTGCCAGCAGCCTAGCGACGCGCACAGATACGCAGTATTTT. This sequence encodes CASSLATRTDTQYF.

This clonotype was recorded a few times. The chain employs TRBV5-1 and TRBJ2-1; possibly TRBD2 for D (6 bases). This CDR3 contains 15 residues. V was shortened by 4 bases and J by 0 bases, with 11 bases between the two germline ends. Germline CDR1 reads SGHRS; CDR2 reads YFSETQ. The CDR3 protein is CASSPWTISYNEQFF. CDR3 nucleotides: TGCGCCAGCAGCCCGTGGACTATCTCCTACAATGAGCAGTTCTTC.

A few counts support this clonotype. The CDR3 nucleotides are TGTGCCAGCACCTTGGTCGGCGGGGGAAACTACGAGCAGTACTTC. Its translation is CASTLVGGGNYEQYF. This sequence joins TRBV12-3 or TRBV12-4 and TRBJ2-7; 7 nucleotides agree with TRBD2. There are 15 residues in the CDR3. After removal of 7 bases from V and 3 bases from J, the junction contained 12 bases not matched to a gene.

V is TRBV12-5 and J is TRBJ2-2; TRBD1 or TRBD2 may be the D gene (5 bases each). This CDR3 has 22 residues. The germline V and J ends were trimmed by 0 bases and 4 bases, with 30 bases remaining between them. CDR1 is LGHNT, CDR2 FRNRAP, per germline. The CDR3 loop reads CASGLVRTGQERLGAGTGELFF. In DNA, the CDR3 is TGTGCTAGTGGTTTGGTACGAACTGGGCAGGAGAGACTCGGGGCTGGCACCGGGGAGCTGTTTTTT.

The rearrangement joins TRBV20-1 to TRBJ2-6; a possible D gene is TRBD1 (6 bases). Trimming left V 4 bases short and J 1 base short, with 11 bases between. From germline, CDR1 is DFQATT and CDR2 SNEGSKA (reference sequence). The CDR3 extends over 15 amino acids. CDR3 sequence: CSAKPTGSGANVLTF. CDR3 DNA: TGCAGTGCTAAACCTACAGGGTCTGGGGCCAACGTCCTGACTTTC.

This sequence joins TRBV19 and TRBJ2-7; 7 bases match TRBD1. V shed 0 bases, J shed 7 bases, and the junction held 15 bases outside the gene matches. CDR3 length: 17 residues. Germline assignment: CDR1 LNHDA and CDR2 SQIVND (reference sequence). The CDR3 DNA is TGTGCCAGTAGTATAGAGGACAGGTCGGTTGGGGCGGCTGAGCAGTACTTC. It encodes CASSIEDRSVGAAEQYF.

The rearrangement links TRBV7-6 to TRBJ2-3, with D perhaps matching TRBD2 (6 bases). Germline CDR1 SGHVS, CDR2 FNYEAQ. With 6 bases removed from V and 0 bases from J, the gap between germline ends came to 16 bases. This CDR3 is 16 amino acids long. CDR3 sequence (DNA): TGTGCCAGCAGTCAACACGGGAGCGGGAGCACAGATACGCAGTATTTT. Its protein product is CASSQHGSGSTDTQYF.